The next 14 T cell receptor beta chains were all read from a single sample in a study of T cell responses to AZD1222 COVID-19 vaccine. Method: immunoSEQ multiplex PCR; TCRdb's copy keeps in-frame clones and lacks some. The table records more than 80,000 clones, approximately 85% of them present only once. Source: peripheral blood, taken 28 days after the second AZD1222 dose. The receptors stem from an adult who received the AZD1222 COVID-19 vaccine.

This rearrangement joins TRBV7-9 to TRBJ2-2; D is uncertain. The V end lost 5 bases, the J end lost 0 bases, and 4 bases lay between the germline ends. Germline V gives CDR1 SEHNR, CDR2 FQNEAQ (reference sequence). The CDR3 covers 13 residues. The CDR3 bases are TGTGCCAGCAGCCACGCGAACACCGGGGAGCTGTTTTTT. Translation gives CASSHANTGELFF.

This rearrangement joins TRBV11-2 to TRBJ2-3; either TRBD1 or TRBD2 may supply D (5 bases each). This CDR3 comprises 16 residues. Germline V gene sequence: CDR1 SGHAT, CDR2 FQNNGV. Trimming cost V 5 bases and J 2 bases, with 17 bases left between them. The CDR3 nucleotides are TGTGCCAGCAGCCCGAGGGGACCCATCAACACAGATACGCAGTATTTT. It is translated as CASSPRGPINTDTQYF. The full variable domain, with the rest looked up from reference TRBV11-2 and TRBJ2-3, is EAGVAQSPRYKIIEKRQSVAFWCNPISGHATLYWYQQILGQGPKLLIQFQNNGVVDDSQLPKDRFSAERLKGVDSTLKIQPAKLEDSAVYLCASSPRGPINTDTQYFGPGTRLTVL.

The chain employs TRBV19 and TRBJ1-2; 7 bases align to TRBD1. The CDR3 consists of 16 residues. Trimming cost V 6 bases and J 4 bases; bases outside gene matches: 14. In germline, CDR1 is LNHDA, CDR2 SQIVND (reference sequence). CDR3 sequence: CASRRDRVTRGYGYTF. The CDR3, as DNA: TGTGCCAGTAGGAGAGACAGGGTCACGAGGGGCTATGGCTACACCTTC.

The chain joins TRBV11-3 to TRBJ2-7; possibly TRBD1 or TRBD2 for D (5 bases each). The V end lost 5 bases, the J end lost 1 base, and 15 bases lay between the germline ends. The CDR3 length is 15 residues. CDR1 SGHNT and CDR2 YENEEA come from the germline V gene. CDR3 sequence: CASSQVGTDSYEQYF. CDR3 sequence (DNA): TGTGCCAGCAGCCAAGTCGGGACGGATTCCTACGAGCAGTACTTC.

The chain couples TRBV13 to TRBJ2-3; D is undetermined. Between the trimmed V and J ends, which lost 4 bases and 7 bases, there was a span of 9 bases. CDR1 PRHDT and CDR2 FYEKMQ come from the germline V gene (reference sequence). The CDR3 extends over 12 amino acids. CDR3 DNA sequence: TGTGCCAGCAGCTCTTCTCCCCATACGCAGTATTTT. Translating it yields CASSSSPHTQYF.

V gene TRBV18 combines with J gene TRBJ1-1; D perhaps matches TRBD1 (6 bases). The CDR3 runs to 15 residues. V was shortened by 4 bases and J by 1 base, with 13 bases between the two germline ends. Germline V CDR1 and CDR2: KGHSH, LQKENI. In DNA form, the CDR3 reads TGTGCCAGCTCACTCTCTCAGGGGCCGAACACTGAAGCTTTCTTT. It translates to CASSLSQGPNTEAFF.

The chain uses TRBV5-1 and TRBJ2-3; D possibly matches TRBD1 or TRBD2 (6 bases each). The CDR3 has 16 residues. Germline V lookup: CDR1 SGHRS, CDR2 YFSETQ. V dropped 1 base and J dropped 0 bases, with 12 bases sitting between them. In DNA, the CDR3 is TGCGCCAGCAGCTTGCCCTGGGGGGCCAGCACAGATACGCAGTATTTT. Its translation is CASSLPWGASTDTQYF.

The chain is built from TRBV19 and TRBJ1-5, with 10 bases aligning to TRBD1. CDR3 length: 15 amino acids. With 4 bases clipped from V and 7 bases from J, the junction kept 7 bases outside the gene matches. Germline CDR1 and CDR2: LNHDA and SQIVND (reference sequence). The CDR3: CASSTPGTGVQPQHF. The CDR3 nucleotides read TGTGCCAGTAGTACACCCGGGACAGGGGTCCAGCCCCAGCATTTT.

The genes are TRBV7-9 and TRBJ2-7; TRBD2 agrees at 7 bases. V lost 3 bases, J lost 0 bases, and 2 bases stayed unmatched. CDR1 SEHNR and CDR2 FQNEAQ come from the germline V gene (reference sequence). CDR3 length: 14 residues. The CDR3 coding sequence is TGTGCCAGCAGCTTTGGCGGGAGCTCCTACGAGCAGTACTTC. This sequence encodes CASSFGGSSYEQYF. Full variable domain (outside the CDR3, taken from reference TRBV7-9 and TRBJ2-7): DTGVSQNPRHKITKRGQNVTFRCDPISEHNRLYWYRQTLGQGPEFLTYFQNEAQLEKSRLLSDRFSAERPKGSFSTLEIQRTEQGDSAMYLCASSFGGSSYEQYFGPGTRLTVT.

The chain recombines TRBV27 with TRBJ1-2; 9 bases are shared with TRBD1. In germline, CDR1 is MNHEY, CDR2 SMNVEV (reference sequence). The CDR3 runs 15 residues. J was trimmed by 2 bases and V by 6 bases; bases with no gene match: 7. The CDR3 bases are TGTGCCAGCAGCCGACAGGGGGAATCCAACTATGGCTACACCTTC. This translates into CASSRQGESNYGYTF.

CDR3 coding DNA: TGTGCCAGTGGGACGGGCGCTAACTATGGCTACACCTTC. It encodes CASGTGANYGYTF. The genes are TRBV19 and TRBJ1-2; tentative D call: TRBD1 (5 bases). The CDR3 loop spans 13 amino acids. The V end lost 8 bases, the J end lost 0 bases, and 10 bases lay between the germline ends. Germline CDR1 reads LNHDA; CDR2 reads SQIVND (reference sequence). Variable domain in full (rest from reference TRBV19 and TRBJ1-2): DGGITQSPKYLFRKEGQNVTLSCEQNLNHDAMYWYRQDPGQGLRLIYYSQIVNDFQKGDIAEGYSVSREKKESFPLTVTSAQKNPTAFYLCASGTGANYGYTFGSGTRLTVV.

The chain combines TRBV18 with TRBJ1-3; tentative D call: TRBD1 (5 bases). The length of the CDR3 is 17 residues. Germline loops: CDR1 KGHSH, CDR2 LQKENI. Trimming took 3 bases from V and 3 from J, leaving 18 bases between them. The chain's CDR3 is CASSPLSGGLVGNTIYF. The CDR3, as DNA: TGTGCCAGCTCACCTCTATCCGGGGGACTAGTTGGAAACACCATATATTTT.

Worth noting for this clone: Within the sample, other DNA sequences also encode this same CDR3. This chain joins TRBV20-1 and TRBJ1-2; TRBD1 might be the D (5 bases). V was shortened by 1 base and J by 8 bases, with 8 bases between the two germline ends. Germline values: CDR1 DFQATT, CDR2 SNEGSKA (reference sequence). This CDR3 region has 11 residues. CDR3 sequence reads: CSARVGGGYTF. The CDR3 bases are TGCAGTGCTAGAGTGGGGGGAGGCTACACCTTC.

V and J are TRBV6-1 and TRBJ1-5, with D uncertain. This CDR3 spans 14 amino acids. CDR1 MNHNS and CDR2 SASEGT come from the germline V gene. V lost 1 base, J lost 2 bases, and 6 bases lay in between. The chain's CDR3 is CASSEGTGNQPQHF. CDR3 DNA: TGTGCCAGCAGTGAAGGCACAGGCAATCAGCCCCAGCATTTT.